This TCR beta chain was obtained from a study of early T cells in non-severe SARS-CoV-2 infection. The V gene's germline CDR1 is MNHEY and CDR2 SVGEGT. The CDR3 has 20 amino acids. V shed 6 bases, J shed 3 bases, and the junction held 18 bases outside the gene matches. Unique molecular identifiers were affixed to single, distinct cDNA molecules. TCRdb re-derived calls from the 5' RACE reads in MiXCR, one entry per CDR3 protein. The sample yields approximately 28,000 distinct CDR3 sequences, 5% to 6.5% seen once. This clonotype was detected many times. This clonotype was sampled from an adult who was a healthcare worker with PCR-confirmed SARS-CoV-2 infection or an uninfected control (not recorded which). The specimen comprised whole blood, sampled at baseline. This chain joins TRBV6-2 or TRBV6-3 and TRBJ1-5; 12 positions match TRBD1. In DNA form, the CDR3 reads TGTGCCAGCAGAGATTCCCCGGGACAGGGGGCCGCGACATTCAATCAGCCCCAGCATTTT. Translated: CASRDSPGQGAATFNQPQHF.